Listed below are T cell receptor beta chains from one sample, sequenced in a study of OX40 agonist ivuxolimab in advanced cancers. Assay: immunoSEQ multiplex PCR; the TCRdb copy retains only in-frame clones and omits some. The data show tens of thousands of clones, with around 89% seen just once and nearly 7.5% held by the top ten. The sequencing here drew on CD4+ or CD8+ T cells sorted from blood, taken in a trial of the OX40 agonist ivuxolimab. The source is an adult with an advanced solid tumor such as melanoma, head and neck, liver or kidney cancer. Both conserved end residues are part of each CDR3. The D gene is left open where the match is weak.

TRBV19 | TRBD2 | CASRGLAGGNTGELFF
TRBV4-2 | TRBD1 | CASSQDFTGGSYEQYF
TRBV9 | TRBD1 | CASSVEGDRTNEKLFF
TRBV19 | - | CASSMIQEVNTEAFF
TRBV11-3 | - | CASSPMTVYEQFF
TRBV2 | TRBD1 | CAAGGGTSYEQYF
TRBV6-5 | TRBD1 | CASSRTGKDGELFF
TRBV27 | TRBD1 | CASSPTGPTEAFF
TRBV28 | - | CATMNLAEAFF
TRBV10-3 | TRBD2 | CAISERLAGTDTQYF
TRBV10-3 | TRBD2 | CAISGGLAGGIDEQFF
TRBV19 | TRBD1 | CASSRGDRGVSNYGYTF
TRBV28 | - | CASCSGPGGESLKGLYEQYF
TRBV6-1 | - | CASSEPGVGTEAFF
TRBV19 | TRBD2 | CASSILSGRNTDTQYF
TRBV28 | TRBD1 | CASSLATGPGGYTF
TRBV7-8 | - | CATRGREEKLFF
TRBV7-9 | TRBD1 | CASSWTGVDEQYF
TRBV6-5 | - | CASSYWEQYF
TRBV25-1 | - | CASSRGAALSGANVLTF
TRBV6-1 | TRBD2 | CASSEGIAGVWTQYF
TRBV6-5 | TRBD1 | CASSLTGSSNYGYTF
TRBV14 | - | CASSQGEQGSYEQYF
TRBV6-1 | - | CASSEAGANYGYTF
TRBV13 | TRBD2 | CASSRSGSRSYNEQFF
TRBV2 | - | CASSGPGQNQPQHF